The sequence of this T cell receptor (beta chain) was determined in a study of T cells after somatic rescue of genetic block. CDR1 LNHDA and CDR2 SQIVND come from the germline V gene (reference sequence). This CDR3 has 17 residues. The trim removed 3 bases at V and 0 bases at J, leaving 7 bases unmatched. TCRdb's table, derived via immunoSEQ multiplex PCR, lists solely in-frame clones and lacks some. This sample has tens of thousands of clones; 90% occur once, and the top ten carry more than 1.5%. The sequence was collected from a woman aged 18-30 years. The chain is built from TRBV19 and TRBJ2-7, with 11 bases aligning to TRBD2. Sequencing was carried out using peripheral blood mononuclear cells (PBMCs). The CDR3 region has the DNA TGTGCCAGTAGTATCCCACTAGCGGGAGCCCCCTCCTACGAGCAGTACTTC. This codes for CASSIPLAGAPSYEQYF.